The TCR beta chain under discussion was sequenced for a study of T cells in Graves' hyperthyroidism and ophthalmopathy. This clonotype was found many times. Antigen: not known. Using RNA transcripts as the source, TCR beta CDR3 regions were amplified. The HTBI primer set drove a first-round RT-PCR of the TCR CDR3. A single record per CDR3 protein comes from TCRdb applying MiXCR to the multiplex PCR reads. The sample lists around 610,000 distinct CDR3 sequences, roughly 15% seen once, with approximately 4.2% in the top ten. Germline-derived CDR1 and CDR2 are MGHRA and YSYEKL. V lost 5 bases and J 0 bases, leaving 7 bases between the germline ends. This CDR3 is 14 amino acids long. Study-wide results and limits: In validation, the model predicted ophthalmopathy. These predictions came a median around 5.9 months before onset.

J is TRBJ2-2 and V is TRBV4-1; D gene uncertain. The sequencing sample was made of blood. This TCR was recovered from a woman aged 40 to 50 with Graves' ophthalmopathy. The DNA for the CDR3 is TGCGCCAGCAGCGTCAGCCCGAACACCGGGGAGCTGTTTTTT. Residues: CASSVSPNTGELFF.